This TCR beta chain was sequenced during a study of blood T cell repertoires in COVID-19. For the study at large: From T cells, B-cell-depleted T cells, or PBMCs came the material, which was cDNA or gDNA.

Original analysis: Reference gene primer amplification yielded estimated nucleated cell counts. Profiling relied on immunoSEQ multiplex PCR, and the TCRdb table lists in-frame clones only, not all of them. V, J and clone size were drawn from that table, and D and trimming were deduced from the DNA. The table shows around 16,000 clones, with around 83% occurring only once. This clone occurred once. CDR1 and CDR2 (germline): GTSNPN, SVGIG (reference sequence). The germline V and J ends were trimmed by 3 bases and 5 bases, with 16 bases remaining between them. This CDR3 spans 15 amino acids. The sequencing input was peripheral blood. The sequence was collected from a man between 60 and 75 years old with acute or convalescent COVID-19. The chain joins TRBV30 to TRBJ1-4, with D maybe TRBD1 (6 bases). The CDR3 protein is CAWRHMTGANEKLFF. The CDR3 coding sequence is TGTGCCTGGAGGCACATGACAGGCGCCAATGAAAAACTGTTTTTT.